This record covers a single T cell receptor (beta chain). The antigen is not known. This sample was taken from a study of shared clonotypes between healthy human individuals. Study context: Per donor, three plates held CD4 naive cells, three held CD4 memory, two held CD8 naive and one held CD8 memory.

Between the trimmed V and J ends, which lost 6 bases and 1 base, there was a span of 9 bases. Looked up from germline, CDR1 is MNHEY and CDR2 is SVGAGI. The CDR3 contains 14 residues. General study results and limits: Expectations were that clonotype sharing among donors would be affected by sequencing depth. A generally larger estimated richness was seen in naive subsets than in memory subsets.

The method was immunoSEQ multiplex PCR; TCRdb's version includes in-frame clones alone and lacks a portion of them. The sample has some 1,400,000 clones, roughly 96% seen once. Sequencing was done on a sample of naive CD4+ T cells sorted from blood. As for subset: CD45RA+ positively selected. V is TRBV6-5 and J is TRBJ1-4; a weak D match, TRBD1 (6 bases). The TCR originated in a man in his thirties or forties in good health. The CDR3 DNA is TGTGCCAGCAGAATCAGGGGAACTAATGAAAAACTGTTTTTT. The encoded protein is CASRIRGTNEKLFF.